A selection of T cell receptor beta chains follows, all from one sample in a study of blood T cell repertoires in COVID-19. The method was immunoSEQ multiplex PCR; TCRdb's version includes in-frame clones alone and lacks a portion of them. The sample contains 60,000 to 65,000 clones, around 76% of which appear only once. Specimen: peripheral blood. These receptors all stem from a woman aged 80 or over with acute or convalescent COVID-19. The CDR3 runs from the conserved cysteine through the conserved F or W. A D gene is named only where the DNA matches it firmly. Clone size, where shown, is once, few, many, or a class for clones that have expanded.

>TRBV5-4|TRBJ2-7|-|TRBD2|15
TGTGCCAGCAGCCGGCGGAGGACTAGCGGATACGAGCAGTACTTC
CASSRRRTSGYEQYF
>TRBV28|TRBJ1-2|-|-|15
TGTGCCAGCAGTTTATTAAGCAGGGAAGACTATGGCTACACCTTC
CASSLLSREDYGYTF
>TRBV6-5|TRBJ1-6|-|-|15
TGTGCCAGCAGTTATACTCGGACAGCAAATTCACCCCTCCACTTT
CASSYTRTANSPLHF
>TRBV3-1/TRBV3-2|TRBJ2-2|once|TRBD2|15
TGTGCCAGTACCAGGACTAGCGGAGACACCGGGGAGCTGTTTTTT
CASTRTSGDTGELFF
>TRBV4-3|TRBJ2-3|once|-|16
TGCGCCAGCAGCCAAGGTCAGTGGGGCGCCACAGATACGCAGTATTTT
CASSQGQWGATDTQYF
>TRBV3-1/TRBV3-2|TRBJ2-7|-|TRBD1|15
TGTGCCAGCAGCCATTGGGACAGGAAACACTACGAGCAGTACTTC
CASSHWDRKHYEQYF
>TRBV7-9|TRBJ1-1|-|-|16
TGTGCCAGCAGCCCCCTAGATGAGGCACCAAACACTGAAGCTTTCTTT
CASSPLDEAPNTEAFF
>TRBV5-4|TRBJ2-5|-|TRBD2|14
TGTGCCAGCAGCTCCTTAGCGGGGGCGGAGACCCAGTACTTC
CASSSLAGAETQYF
>TRBV5-1|TRBJ2-5|-|TRBD2|19
TGCGCCAGCAGCATGACGTTGACTTTAGCGGGAGGTTCCCAAGAGACCCAGTACTTC
CASSMTLTLAGGSQETQYF
>TRBV7-3|TRBJ2-6|-|TRBD1|19
TGTGCCAGCAGCCCACAGGGGGCGAGGTCTAGTTCTGGGGCCAACGTCCTGACTTTC
CASSPQGARSSSGANVLTF
>TRBV30|TRBJ2-7|-|-|11
TGTGCCTGGAGTTTAGGAGCCGAGCAGTACTTC
CAWSLGAEQYF
>TRBV7-2|TRBJ1-3|many|-|16
TGTGCCAGCAGCTTAGAGCAGGGTATCCCCGGAAACACCATATATTTT
CASSLEQGIPGNTIYF
>TRBV9|TRBJ2-2|-|-|12
TGTGCCAGCAGTCAAAACACCGGGGAGCTGTTTTTT
CASSQNTGELFF
>TRBV30|TRBJ2-5|-|TRBD2|15
TGTGCCTGGAGTGTACAGCTAGCGGGACTTGAGACCCAGTACTTC
CAWSVQLAGLETQYF
>TRBV28|TRBJ1-2|few|-|12
TGTGCCAGCGTGGAGAGGGCCTATGGCTACACCTTC
CASVERAYGYTF
>TRBV10-2|TRBJ2-7|-|TRBD1|13
TGCGCCAGCAGCTGGGACAGCTCTTACGAGCAGTACTTC
CASSWDSSYEQYF
>TRBV11-2|TRBJ2-7|-|-|12
TGTGCCAGCAGCTTCGGGGTACGTGAGCAGTACTTC
CASSFGVREQYF
>TRBV7-9|TRBJ1-2|-|TRBD1|12
TGTGCCAGCGGACAGGGGGAGGGTGGCTACACCTTC
CASGQGEGGYTF
>TRBV28|TRBJ2-1|-|-|15
TGTGCCAGCAGTTTAACAGGGAGCTCCTACAATGAGCAGTTCTTC
CASSLTGSSYNEQFF
>TRBV6-6|TRBJ2-7|once|TRBD1|16
TGTGCCAGCAGTTACCTCCCCACAGGGGGAAAGTACGAGCAGTACTTC
CASSYLPTGGKYEQYF
>TRBV14|TRBJ2-7|-|TRBD2|15
TGTGCCAGCAGCCAAGGTCATAGCGGGGTCTACGAGCAGTACTTC
CASSQGHSGVYEQYF
>TRBV19|TRBJ1-3|few|-|18
TGTGCCAGTAGTATGGGCCCCGGGATCCCGGCCGACGGAAACACCATATATTTT
CASSMGPGIPADGNTIYF
>TRBV7-6|TRBJ2-7|-|-|16
TGTGCCAGCAGCTTATTGGCCCAAGAGGAGAAGGGGGAGCAGTACTTC
CASSLLAQEEKGEQYF
>TRBV5-4|TRBJ1-3|-|TRBD1|18
TGTGCCAGCAGCTCCAACAGGGGGACTGGGTACTCTGGAAACACCATATATTTT
CASSSNRGTGYSGNTIYF
>TRBV27|TRBJ2-5|-|TRBD1|13
TGTGCCAGCAGTCGGGACAGGGGGGAGACCCAGTACTTC
CASSRDRGETQYF
>TRBV11-2|TRBJ2-7|-|-|16
TGTGCCAGCAGCTTAGATCAACCAGGGGTCCCCTACGAGCAGTACTTC
CASSLDQPGVPYEQYF
>TRBV12-5|TRBJ2-3|-|-|14
TGTGCTAGTGGCCTACAGGAACTCACAGATACGCAGTATTTT
CASGLQELTDTQYF
>TRBV7-2|TRBJ2-7|-|-|13
TGTGCCAGCAGCTTATCGCGAACCTACGAGCAGTACTTC
CASSLSRTYEQYF
>TRBV2|TRBJ1-5|-|TRBD1|14
TGTGCCAGCCTCAAAGGACAGGGGACTCAGCCCCAGCATTTT
CASLKGQGTQPQHF
>TRBV7-9|TRBJ1-5|-|-|15
TGTGCCAGCAGCTTAGGGTCAGGGCCCAATCAGCCCCAGCATTTT
CASSLGSGPNQPQHF
>TRBV9|TRBJ1-2|-|-|13
TGTGCCAGCAGCGTTGGACAGTCCTATGGCTACACCTTC
CASSVGQSYGYTF
>TRBV5-4|TRBJ1-2|-|TRBD1|15
TGTGCCAGCAGCTCCTACCAGACAGGGTCAAGAGGCTACACCTTC
CASSSYQTGSRGYTF
>TRBV5-6|TRBJ2-1|-|-|16
TGTGCCAGCAGCCCTACTAGGGCCAACCTATACAATGAGCAGTTCTTC
CASSPTRANLYNEQFF
>TRBV2|TRBJ2-3|-|-|15
TGTGCCAGCAGTGAAGAACAGTCAGGCACAGATACGCAGTATTTT
CASSEEQSGTDTQYF
>TRBV2|TRBJ1-4|-|TRBD1|17
TGTGCCAGCGGGATGTGGGCAGGGGGGATTACTAATGAAAAACTGTTTTTT
CASGMWAGGITNEKLFF
>TRBV28|TRBJ2-1|-|-|13
TGTGCCAGCAGTTTTGTGGGAAGCGGGTGGCAGTTCTTC
CASSFVGSGWQFF
>TRBV4-1|TRBJ2-3|-|TRBD1|19
TGCGCCAGCAGCCAAGACGTAGGCATTATGAGGGGGCAGACAGATACGCAGTATTTT
CASSQDVGIMRGQTDTQYF
>TRBV28|TRBJ1-4|-|TRBD1|12
TGTGCCAGCAGTACCGAGAGGGGGCTACTGTTTTTT
CASSTERGLLFF
>TRBV9|TRBJ2-7|-|TRBD1|12
TGTGCCAGCAGCGGACAGGGCTACGAGCAGTACTTC
CASSGQGYEQYF
>TRBV18|TRBJ2-7|-|-|18
TGTGCCAGCTCACGGAGGACAGCGAACCCCCCTGATGCTCCCGAGCAGTACTTC
CASSRRTANPPDAPEQYF
>TRBV28|TRBJ2-1|-|TRBD2|17
TGTGCCAGCAGTTCAATTTGGACTAGCCCCCAATACAATGAGCAGTTCTTC
CASSSIWTSPQYNEQFF
>TRBV6-4|TRBJ2-3|-|TRBD2|17
TGTGCCAGCAGTGACTCCCGACTAGCGGGAGGGCCGGATACGCAGTATTTT
CASSDSRLAGGPDTQYF
>TRBV11-2|TRBJ2-2|-|-|15
TGTGCCAGCAGCCTTATAATGGGAGTGGTCGGGGAGCTGTTTTTT
CASSLIMGVVGELFF
>TRBV2|TRBJ2-7|-|TRBD1|12
TGTGCTACAGGGGGGACCCGGGTCGAGCAGTACTTC
CATGGTRVEQYF
>TRBV2|TRBJ1-1|-|-|14
TGTGCCAGCAGTGAATATGGCGGAAACACTGAAGCTTTCTTT
CASSEYGGNTEAFF